Each of the 19 T cell receptor beta chains below was sequenced from the same sample in a study of follicular helper T cells after annual influenza vaccination. Measured with immunoSEQ multiplex PCR; TCRdb has only the in-frame clones, and not every one. The profile shows under 15,000 clones, around 78% of them singletons. Stated time point: 2014-2015 season, pre-vaccination. Specimen: CXCR5- memory CD4+ T cells sorted from blood, collected on the day of influenza vaccination. The receptors derive from an adult who received the influenza vaccine.

The chain's CDR3 is CASRRGEETQYF. The CDR3 DNA reads as TGTGCCAGCAGGAGGGGGGAGGAGACCCAGTACTTC. The gene calls are TRBV7-2 and TRBJ2-5; possibly TRBD1 or TRBD2 for D (6 bases each). Germline CDR1 and CDR2: SGHTA and FQGNSA. The V gene lost 6 bases and the J gene lost 5 bases, with 10 bases spanning the gap. The CDR3 is 12 residues long.

This sequence joins TRBV10-1 and TRBJ1-5; TRBD1 matches 7 bases. V lost 6 bases to trimming and J lost 3 bases; unmatched junction nucleotides: 2. Looked up from germline, CDR1 is WNHNN and CDR2 is SYGVQD (reference sequence). The CDR3 length is 13 residues. CDR3: CASRGQNNQPQHF. The CDR3, as DNA: TGCGCCAGCAGGGGACAGAACAATCAGCCCCAGCATTTT.

The chain is built from TRBV27 and TRBJ2-3; the D is unclear. Per germline, CDR1 MNHEY and CDR2 SMNVEV (reference sequence). Trimming stripped 2 bases from V and 0 bases from J, with 6 bases between. The CDR3 runs 14 residues. The CDR3 here is CASSLVLSTDTQYF. CDR3 DNA sequence: TGTGCCAGCAGTTTAGTACTTAGCACAGATACGCAGTATTTT.

The chain uses TRBV4-1 and TRBJ1-6; D is unclear. CDR1 is MGHRA, CDR2 YSYEKL, per germline. V dropped 4 bases and J dropped 7 bases, with 14 bases sitting between them. This CDR3 has 15 residues. Here the CDR3 reads CASSPRAGDNSPLHF. Here the CDR3 DNA reads TGCGCCAGCAGCCCAAGGGCAGGCGACAATTCACCCCTCCACTTT.

V and J are TRBV10-3 and TRBJ2-7; 7 bases align to TRBD1. The ends lost 7 bases at V and 2 bases at J; junction bases unmatched: 2. Germline V lookup: CDR1 ENHRY, CDR2 SYGVKD. The CDR3 consists of 12 residues. The DNA for the CDR3 is TGTGCCATCATGGACAGGCCCTACGAGCAGTACTTC. Protein sequence: CAIMDRPYEQYF.

The rearrangement uses TRBV4-3 and TRBJ1-4, with D perhaps matching TRBD1 (6 bases). The CDR3 extends over 15 amino acids. Per germline, CDR1 LGHNA and CDR2 YSLEER. With 3 bases removed from V and 8 bases from J, the gap between germline ends came to 16 bases. CDR3 in amino acids: CASSQSRDKREKLFF. The CDR3 DNA sequence: TGCGCCAGCAGCCAGAGCCGGGACAAGAGGGAAAAACTGTTTTTT.

V and J are TRBV7-9 and TRBJ2-7, with D possibly matching TRBD2 (5 bases). Germline CDR1 and CDR2: SEHNR and FQNEAQ (reference sequence). This CDR3 contains 18 residues. Trimming stripped 5 bases from V and 0 bases from J, with 23 bases between. In nucleotides, the CDR3 is TGTGCCAGCAGCCACCAACTAGAGTGGGGTCAGAGCTCCTACGAGCAGTACTTC. Encoded protein: CASSHQLEWGQSSYEQYF.

The V gene is TRBV4-1, the J gene TRBJ2-3, with D possibly TRBD2 on 6 matching bases. This CDR3 spans 16 amino acids. The V end lost 0 bases, the J end lost 0 bases, and 10 bases lay between the germline ends. CDR1 and CDR2 (germline): MGHRA, YSYEKL. The CDR3 sequence is CASSQDRSGSTDTQYF. The CDR3 nucleotides read TGCGCCAGCAGCCAAGATCGTAGCGGCAGCACAGATACGCAGTATTTT.

This chain joins TRBV5-8 and TRBJ1-1; D gene uncertain. Germline assignment: CDR1 SGHTS and CDR2 YDEGEE. CDR3 length equals 13 residues. Between the trimmed V and J ends, which lost 0 bases and 6 bases, there was a span of 9 bases. The CDR3 loop reads CASSLVWVSEAFF. CDR3 nucleotides: TGTGCCAGCAGCTTGGTCTGGGTCTCTGAAGCTTTCTTT.

J is TRBJ2-3 and V is TRBV2; D not certain. This CDR3 is 12 amino acids long. Germline loops: CDR1 SNHLY, CDR2 FYNNEI. V shed 4 bases and J shed 4 bases, with 6 bases lying between them. CDR3 protein: CASSGFADTQYF. In DNA form, the CDR3 reads TGTGCCAGCAGTGGTTTCGCAGATACGCAGTATTTT.

The chain uses TRBV2 and TRBJ2-7; a weak D match, TRBD1 (5 bases). The CDR3 spans 13 residues. V was clipped by 4 bases and J by 4 bases, with 11 bases between them. Germline values: CDR1 SNHLY, CDR2 FYNNEI. The CDR3 reads CASSGQFGYEQYF. The CDR3 DNA is TGTGCCAGCAGTGGACAGTTCGGATACGAGCAGTACTTC.

The rearrangement links TRBV9 to TRBJ1-2; the D gene is possibly TRBD1 (5 bases). Trimming left V 0 bases short and J 3 bases short, with 9 bases between. From germline, CDR1 is SGDLS and CDR2 YYNGEE. The CDR3 length is 14 residues. This CDR3 reads CASSVEPTDYGYTF. The CDR3 bases are TGTGCCAGCAGCGTAGAGCCGACAGACTATGGCTACACCTTC.

This chain joins TRBV10-3 and TRBJ2-2, with D unclear. Germline CDR1 reads ENHRY; CDR2 reads SYGVKD. The CDR3 length is 11 residues. Trimming shortened V by 6 bases and J by 6 bases, and 5 bases separated the two germline ends. As DNA, the CDR3 is TGTGCCATCAGGGATTCCGGGGAGCTGTTTTTT. As protein: CAIRDSGELFF.

This clone was counted a single time. The rearrangement links TRBV4-1 to TRBJ2-1; 13 bases map to TRBD2. The trim removed 4 bases at V and 8 bases at J, leaving 11 bases unmatched. The CDR3 runs 17 residues. Germline V CDR1 and CDR2: MGHRA, YSYEKL. CDR3 nucleotides: TGCGCCAGCAGCCCGGGGACTAGCGGGGCTGTGGGGGATGAGCAGTTCTTC. It encodes CASSPGTSGAVGDEQFF.

The chain carries TRBV9 and TRBJ2-7; D is unclear. Trimming removed 0 bases from V and 3 bases from J, with 10 bases in between. Germline V gene data show CDR1 as SGDLS and CDR2 as YYNGEE. The CDR3 runs to 14 residues. The CDR3 protein is CASSVDVNSYEQYF. DNA for the CDR3: TGTGCCAGCAGCGTAGACGTTAACAGCTACGAGCAGTACTTC.

In its sample, this clone was seen once. The rearrangement joins TRBV11-1 to TRBJ2-5, with a possible D match to TRBD1 (7 bases). V was shortened by 4 bases and J by 7 bases, with 19 bases between the two germline ends. Germline loops: CDR1 SGHAT, CDR2 FQDESV (reference sequence). The length of the CDR3 is 15 residues. The DNA for the CDR3 is TGTGCCAGCAGCTCAGACAGGGAGGTAAGATGGACCCAGTACTTC. Translating it yields CASSSDREVRWTQYF.

The chain carries TRBV29-1 and TRBJ1-1, with TRBD1 matching over 7 bases. This CDR3 region has 15 residues. CDR1 and CDR2 (germline): SQVTM, ANQGSEA. Trimming at V came to 4 bases and at J to 0 bases, leaving 8 bases not matched to a gene. This CDR3 reads CSVAWDSIMNTEAFF. CDR3 in DNA: TGCAGCGTTGCCTGGGACAGCATCATGAACACTGAAGCTTTCTTT.

The rearrangement uses TRBV12-5 and TRBJ2-1, with TRBD2 matching over 11 bases. The CDR3 runs 15 residues. Germline V gene sequence: CDR1 LGHNT, CDR2 FRNRAP. With 6 bases clipped from V and 6 bases from J, the junction kept 7 bases outside the gene matches. The CDR3 sequence: CASGQTSGGTNEQFF. The CDR3 bases are TGTGCTAGTGGCCAAACTAGCGGGGGTACCAATGAGCAGTTCTTC.

The J gene is TRBJ1-1, the V gene TRBV7-2, with a weak D call TRBD1 (5 bases). CDR3 length equals 15 residues. From germline, CDR1 is SGHTA and CDR2 FQGNSA. The ends were cut back, 1 base at V and 1 base at J, with 10 bases in the middle. DNA of the CDR3: TGTGCCAGCAGCTTAGTTGGGGGGAGGAACACTGAAGCTTTCTTT. Encoded protein: CASSLVGGRNTEAFF. Looking up the rest from reference TRBV7-2 and TRBJ1-1 gives the full variable domain: GAGVSQSPSNKVTEKGKDVELRCDPISGHTALYWYRQSLGQGLEFLIYFQGNSAPDKSGLPSDRFSAERTGGSVSTLTIQRTQQEDSAVYLCASSLVGGRNTEAFFGQGTRLTVV.